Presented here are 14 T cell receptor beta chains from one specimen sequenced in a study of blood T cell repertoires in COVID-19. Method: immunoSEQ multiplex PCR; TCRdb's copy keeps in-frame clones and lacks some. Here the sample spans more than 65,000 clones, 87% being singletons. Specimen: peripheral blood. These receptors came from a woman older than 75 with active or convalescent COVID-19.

CDR3 protein: CATSSSGMSDTQYF. Written as DNA, the CDR3 is TGTGCCACCAGCAGTAGCGGGATGAGTGATACGCAGTATTTT. The genes are TRBV15 and TRBJ2-3; TRBD2 aligns across 8 bases. Germline V CDR1 and CDR2: LNHNV, YYDKDF (reference sequence). This CDR3 spans 14 amino acids. The junction had 5 bases not matched to a gene; V was cut back by 3 bases and J by 6 bases. The full variable domain, its missing parts supplied by reference TRBV15 and TRBJ2-3, is DAMVIQNPRYQVTQFGKPVTLSCSQTLNHNVMYWYQQKSSQAPKLLFHYYDKDFNNEADTPDNFQSRRPNTSFCFLDIRSPGLGDTAMYLCATSSSGMSDTQYFGPGTRLTVL.

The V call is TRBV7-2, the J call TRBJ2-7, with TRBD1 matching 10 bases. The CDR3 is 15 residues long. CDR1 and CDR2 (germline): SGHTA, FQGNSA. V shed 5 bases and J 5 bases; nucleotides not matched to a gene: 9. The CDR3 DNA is TGTGCCAGCAGCCCCCGGGACAGGGGATCGGACGAGCAGTACTTC. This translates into CASSPRDRGSDEQYF.

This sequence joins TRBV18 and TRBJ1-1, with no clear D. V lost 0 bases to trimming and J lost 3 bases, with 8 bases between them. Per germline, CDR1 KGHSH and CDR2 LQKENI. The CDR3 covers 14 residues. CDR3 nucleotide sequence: TGTGCCAGCTCACCACCTGGCAGGCACACTGAAGCTTTCTTT. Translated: CASSPPGRHTEAFF.

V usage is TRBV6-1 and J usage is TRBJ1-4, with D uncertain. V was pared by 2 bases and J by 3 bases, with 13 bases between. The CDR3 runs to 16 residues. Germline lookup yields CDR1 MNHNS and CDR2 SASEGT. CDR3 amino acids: CASSENSFGSNEKLFF. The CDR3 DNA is TGTGCCAGCAGTGAAAATAGTTTCGGGTCTAATGAAAAACTGTTTTTT.

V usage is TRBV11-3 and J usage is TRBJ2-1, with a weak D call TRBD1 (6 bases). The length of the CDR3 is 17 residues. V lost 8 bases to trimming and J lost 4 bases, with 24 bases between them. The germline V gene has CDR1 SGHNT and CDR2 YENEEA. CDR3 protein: CASRQGSGWKLYNEQFF. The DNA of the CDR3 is TGTGCCAGCCGCCAGGGGAGCGGATGGAAACTATACAATGAGCAGTTCTTC.

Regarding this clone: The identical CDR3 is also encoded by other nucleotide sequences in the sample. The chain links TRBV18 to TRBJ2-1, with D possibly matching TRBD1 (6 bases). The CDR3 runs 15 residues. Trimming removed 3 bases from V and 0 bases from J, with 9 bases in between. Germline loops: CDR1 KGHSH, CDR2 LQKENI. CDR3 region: CASSPQGSSYNEQFF. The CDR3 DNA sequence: TGTGCCAGCTCACCGCAGGGGAGCTCCTACAATGAGCAGTTCTTC. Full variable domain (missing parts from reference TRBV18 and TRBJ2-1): NAGVMQNPRHLVRRRGQEARLRCSPMKGHSHVYWYRQLPEEGLKFMVYLQKENIIDESGMPKERFSAEFPKEGPSILRIQQVVRGDSAAYFCASSPQGSSYNEQFFGPGTRLTVL.

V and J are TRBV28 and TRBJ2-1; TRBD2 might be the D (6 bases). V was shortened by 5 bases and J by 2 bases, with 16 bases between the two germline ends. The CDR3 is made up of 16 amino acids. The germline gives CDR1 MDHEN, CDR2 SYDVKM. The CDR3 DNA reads TGTGCCAGCAGTCCCCGGACGGGGAGGCCCTACAATGAGCAGTTCTTC. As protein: CASSPRTGRPYNEQFF.

The CDR3 sequence is CASSQRVGTQYF. CDR3 DNA: TGTGCCAGCAGCCAGAGGGTCGGGACCCAGTACTTC. V and J are TRBV28 and TRBJ2-5, with D possibly matching TRBD2 (5 bases). The V gene lost 6 bases and the J gene lost 7 bases, with 12 bases spanning the gap. CDR1 and CDR2 from the germline V gene are MDHEN and SYDVKM. The CDR3 runs 12 residues.

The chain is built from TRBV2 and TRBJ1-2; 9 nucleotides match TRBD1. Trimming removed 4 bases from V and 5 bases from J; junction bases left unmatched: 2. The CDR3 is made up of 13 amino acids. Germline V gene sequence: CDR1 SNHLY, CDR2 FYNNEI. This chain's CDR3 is CASSATGGYGYTF. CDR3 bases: TGTGCCAGCAGTGCGACAGGGGGGTATGGCTACACCTTC. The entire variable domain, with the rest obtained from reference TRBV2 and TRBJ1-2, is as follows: EPEVTQTPSHQVTQMGQEVILRCVPISNHLYFYWYRQILGQKVEFLVSFYNNEISEKSEIFDDQFSVERPDGSNFTLKIRSTKLEDSAMYFCASSATGGYGYTFGSGTRLTVV.

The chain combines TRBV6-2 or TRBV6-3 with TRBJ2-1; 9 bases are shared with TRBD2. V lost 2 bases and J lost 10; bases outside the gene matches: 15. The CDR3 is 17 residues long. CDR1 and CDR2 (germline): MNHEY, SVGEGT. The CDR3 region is CASSYGPGLAGRGEQFF. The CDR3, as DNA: TGTGCCAGCAGTTACGGGCCGGGGCTAGCGGGAAGAGGGGAGCAGTTCTTC.

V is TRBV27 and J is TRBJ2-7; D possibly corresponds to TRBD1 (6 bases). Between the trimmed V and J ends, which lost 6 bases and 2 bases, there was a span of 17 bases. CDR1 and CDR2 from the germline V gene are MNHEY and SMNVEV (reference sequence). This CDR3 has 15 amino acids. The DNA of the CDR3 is TGTGCCAGCAGCCAACAGGGTACCACCCCCTACGAGCAGTACTTC. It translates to CASSQQGTTPYEQYF.

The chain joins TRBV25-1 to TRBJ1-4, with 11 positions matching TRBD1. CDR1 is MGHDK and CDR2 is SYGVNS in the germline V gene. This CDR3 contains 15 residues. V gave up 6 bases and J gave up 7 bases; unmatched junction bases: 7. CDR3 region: CASSPPGQGGEKLFF. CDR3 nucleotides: TGTGCCAGCAGCCCTCCGGGACAGGGGGGTGAAAAACTGTTTTTT.

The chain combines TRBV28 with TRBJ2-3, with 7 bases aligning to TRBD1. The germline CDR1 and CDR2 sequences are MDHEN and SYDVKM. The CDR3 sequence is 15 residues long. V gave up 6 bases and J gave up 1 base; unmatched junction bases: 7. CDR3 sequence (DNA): TGTGCCAGCAGCAGACAGGGATCGGGCACAGATACGCAGTATTTT. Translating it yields CASSRQGSGTDTQYF.

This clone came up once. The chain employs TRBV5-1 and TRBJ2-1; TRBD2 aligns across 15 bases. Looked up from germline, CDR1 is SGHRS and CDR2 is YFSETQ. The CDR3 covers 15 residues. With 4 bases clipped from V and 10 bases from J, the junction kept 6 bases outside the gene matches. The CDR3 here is CASSPGLAGGGEQFF. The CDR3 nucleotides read TGCGCCAGCAGCCCCGGACTAGCGGGAGGGGGGGAGCAGTTCTTC.